A selection of T cell receptor beta chains follows, all from one sample in a study of shared clonotypes between healthy human individuals. Data came from immunoSEQ multiplex PCR; TCRdb stores just in-frame clones and leaves some out. The sample carries hundreds of thousands of clones, about 98% recorded once. Sequencing used naive CD8+ T cells sorted from blood. All receptors come from a man aged 30 to 45 in good health. Both conserved end residues are part of each CDR3.

V gene: TRBV13; J gene: TRBJ1-1; CDR3 protein: CASSLGGSTEAFF
V gene: TRBV11-2; J gene: TRBJ2-2; CDR3 protein: CASSLPYADSPNTGELFF
V gene: TRBV27; J gene: TRBJ2-1; CDR3 protein: CATNGGEREQFF
V gene: TRBV11-2; J gene: TRBJ2-7; CDR3 protein: CASSFEFPYEQYF
V gene: TRBV27; J gene: TRBJ2-3; CDR3 protein: CASSLSRAYTQYF
V gene: TRBV27; J gene: TRBJ2-7; CDR3 protein: CASSYPGTGGEQYF
V gene: TRBV13; J gene: TRBJ2-1; CDR3 protein: CASSLVVGEQFF
V gene: TRBV7-6; J gene: TRBJ2-7; CDR3 protein: CASSFGPGQGYEQYF
V gene: TRBV30; J gene: TRBJ1-4; CDR3 protein: CAWSVGAGDNEKLFF
V gene: TRBV15; J gene: TRBJ2-1; CDR3 protein: CATSRDLSYNEQFF
V gene: TRBV7-9; J gene: TRBJ2-7; CDR3 protein: CASRGTGGYEQYF
V gene: TRBV10-2; J gene: TRBJ2-4; CDR3 protein: CASGDSGTRYF
V gene: TRBV27; J gene: TRBJ1-5; CDR3 protein: CASSLSGVGNQPQHF
V gene: TRBV28; J gene: TRBJ2-2; CDR3 protein: CASSLLRAAGELFF
V gene: TRBV7-9; J gene: TRBJ2-7; CDR3 protein: CASKWLGEQYF
V gene: TRBV6-4; J gene: TRBJ1-2; CDR3 protein: CASSEQQGGSYGYTF
V gene: TRBV9; J gene: TRBJ2-1; CDR3 protein: CASSESGAPYNEQFF
V gene: TRBV4-2; J gene: TRBJ2-1; CDR3 protein: CASSQVTGGGYEQFF
V gene: TRBV5-6; J gene: TRBJ2-7; CDR3 protein: CASSLTLAVYEQYF
V gene: TRBV19; J gene: TRBJ1-3; CDR3 protein: CASSIDRDSGIGNTIYF
V gene: TRBV27; J gene: TRBJ2-3; CDR3 protein: CASNKGGSTDTQYF
V gene: TRBV27; J gene: TRBJ2-7; CDR3 protein: CASSLGMGPYEQYF
V gene: TRBV4-1; J gene: TRBJ1-1; CDR3 protein: CASSQELRTEAFF
V gene: TRBV6-5; J gene: TRBJ2-5; CDR3 protein: CASSHLTSEETQYF
V gene: TRBV10-3; J gene: TRBJ2-7; CDR3 protein: CATEPGQGTHEQYF
V gene: TRBV27; J gene: TRBJ2-3; CDR3 protein: CASSPWVSGGHDTQYF
V gene: TRBV7-9; J gene: TRBJ2-4; CDR3 protein: CASSRLAGQAKNIQYF
V gene: TRBV29-1; J gene: TRBJ1-1; CDR3 protein: CSVEREDTEAFF
V gene: TRBV2; J gene: TRBJ1-1; CDR3 protein: CASTDFLGETNTEAFF
V gene: TRBV11-2; J gene: TRBJ2-7; CDR3 protein: CASSLEFHLEQYF
V gene: TRBV15; J gene: TRBJ2-1; CDR3 protein: CATSRDPPLIGSYNEQFF
V gene: TRBV7-8; J gene: TRBJ2-7; CDR3 protein: CASSLGTYEQYF
V gene: TRBV11-2; J gene: TRBJ1-1; CDR3 protein: CASSLGFGGGLNTEAFF
V gene: TRBV11-3; J gene: TRBJ1-2; CDR3 protein: CASSDRGYGYTF
V gene: TRBV11-2; J gene: TRBJ2-7; CDR3 protein: CASSHLSEQYF
V gene: TRBV11-2; J gene: TRBJ2-7; CDR3 protein: CASSLEASRSYEQYF
V gene: TRBV6-6; J gene: TRBJ2-7; CDR3 protein: CASGQGLREKSYEQYF
V gene: TRBV5-8; J gene: TRBJ1-2; CDR3 protein: CASRGDYGYTF
V gene: TRBV7-9; J gene: TRBJ2-1; CDR3 protein: CASSIRQLYNEQFF
V gene: TRBV4-1; J gene: TRBJ2-7; CDR3 protein: CASSQDSTEQYF
V gene: TRBV7-3; J gene: TRBJ2-1; CDR3 protein: CASSLGLSSYNEQFF
V gene: TRBV30; J gene: TRBJ2-7; CDR3 protein: CAWSDGGNFYEQYF
V gene: TRBV10-3; J gene: TRBJ2-5; CDR3 protein: CAISESIAGESETQYF
V gene: TRBV6-4; J gene: TRBJ2-3; CDR3 protein: CASSEGPGPRGDTQYF
V gene: TRBV27; J gene: TRBJ2-7; CDR3 protein: CASSLGRGYEQYF
V gene: TRBV13; J gene: TRBJ2-7; CDR3 protein: CASSAAGFIYEQYF
V gene: TRBV5-1; J gene: TRBJ2-5; CDR3 protein: CASSPPRGGQETQYF
V gene: TRBV2; J gene: TRBJ2-3; CDR3 protein: CASKLSPPDTQYF
V gene: TRBV25-1; J gene: TRBJ1-5; CDR3 protein: CASSESYGIQPQHF
V gene: TRBV6-5; J gene: TRBJ1-5; CDR3 protein: CASSSILGRVNQPQHF
V gene: TRBV2; J gene: TRBJ2-2; CDR3 protein: CASTDRAGELFF
V gene: TRBV7-8; J gene: TRBJ2-7; CDR3 protein: CASSLERGEEQYF